Listed here are 23 T cell receptor beta chains from one sample, sequenced in a study. TCRdb fed the 5' RACE reads into MiXCR, producing one record per CDR3 protein. This sample has 9,500 to 12,000 distinct CDR3 sequences; around 49% occur once, and the top ten carry approximately 13%. Input material: tumor-infiltrating naive CD4+ T cells sorted from the breast tumor. The subset here: naive CD4+ T cells, CD4+CD45RA+CD25-. The receptors originated from a female donor with breast cancer.

This chain connects TRBV20-1 to TRBJ2-3; D ambiguous. Looked up from germline, CDR1 is DFQATT and CDR2 is SNEGSKA (reference sequence). Trimming shortened V by 6 bases and J by 0 bases, and 13 bases separated the two germline ends. The CDR3 extends over 14 amino acids. The CDR3, as DNA: TGCAGTGCAAATCCCCAAACTAGCACAGATACGCAGTATTTT. It is translated as CSANPQTSTDTQYF.

V is TRBV12-3 or TRBV12-4 and J is TRBJ1-3, with D tentatively TRBD1 (5 bases). Trimming shortened V by 3 bases and J by 0 bases, and 9 bases separated the two germline ends. The CDR3 is made up of 15 amino acids. The CDR3 here is CASSFGGGSGNTIYF. CDR3 DNA sequence: TGTGCCAGCAGTTTTGGGGGAGGCTCTGGAAACACCATATATTTT.

The chain combines TRBV12-3 or TRBV12-4 with TRBJ2-5; no definite D call. CDR3 length: 13 amino acids. Trimming removed 5 bases from V and 4 bases from J, with 11 bases in between. In nucleotides, the CDR3 is TGTGCCAGCAGTACCCGGAATTTAGAGACCCAGTACTTC. It is translated as CASSTRNLETQYF.

This clonotype was counted once. J is TRBJ2-2 and V is TRBV4-3, with 7 bases lining up with TRBD1. This CDR3 is 15 amino acids long. Germline CDR1 reads LGHNA; CDR2 reads YSLEER. V shed 3 bases, J shed 7 bases, and the junction held 8 bases outside the gene matches. The CDR3 DNA reads as TGCGCCAGCAGCCATATTCGGGCAGGGGGCGGGGAGCTGTTTTTT. Translation: CASSHIRAGGGELFF.

The genes are TRBV29-1 and TRBJ2-1; the D is unclear. Trimming cost V 3 bases and J 4 bases, with 7 bases left between them. CDR1 is SQVTM and CDR2 is ANQGSEA in the germline V gene. There are 12 residues in the CDR3. CDR3 region: CSVDGPYNEQFF. CDR3 in DNA: TGCAGCGTTGACGGACCGTACAATGAGCAGTTCTTC.

The chain employs TRBV6-2 or TRBV6-3 and TRBJ2-1, with D perhaps TRBD2 (5 bases). Germline V CDR1 and CDR2: MNHEY, SVGEGT. V lost 6 bases, J lost 4 bases, and 22 bases lay in between. The CDR3 runs 17 residues. The CDR3 DNA reads TGTGCCAGCAGCCCCCTAGGGCTAGCCCAGAAATACAATGAGCAGTTCTTC. Translation gives CASSPLGLAQKYNEQFF.

This clonotype was recorded a few times. The V and J genes are TRBV18 and TRBJ2-7, with 9 bases aligning to TRBD1. Germline-derived CDR1 and CDR2 are KGHSH and LQKENI. The CDR3 has 15 residues. V shed 2 bases, J shed 3 bases, and the junction held 5 bases outside the gene matches. The chain's CDR3 is CASSPKTGGIYEQYF. The CDR3 bases are TGTGCCAGCTCACCAAAAACAGGGGGCATCTACGAGCAGTACTTC.

The chain joins TRBV4-2 to TRBJ2-6; no reliable D call. Between the trimmed V and J ends, which lost 1 base and 0 bases, there was a span of 4 bases. Germline-derived CDR1 and CDR2 are LGHNA and YNFKEQ. CDR3 length equals 15 residues. CDR3 DNA: TGTGCCAGCAGCCAAGGGGGCTCTGGGGCCAACGTCCTGACTTTC. It yields the protein CASSQGGSGANVLTF.

By sample share, this clonotype is large. This sequence joins TRBV7-7 and TRBJ2-1; D remains unclear. Germline-derived CDR1 and CDR2 are SSHAT and FNYEAQ (reference sequence). This CDR3 comprises 13 residues. Deletions cut 1 base from V and 5 bases from J, with 6 bases between. In DNA, the CDR3 is TGTGCCAGCAGCTTAGGGCTAAACAATGAGCAGTTCTTC. Protein: CASSLGLNNEQFF.

CDR3 residues: CATSDWDSRSKNIQYF. CDR3 nucleotide sequence: TGTGCCACCAGTGATTGGGACAGTCGGTCCAAAAACATTCAGTACTTC. This sequence joins TRBV24-1 and TRBJ2-4, with TRBD1 matching 7 bases. The CDR3 consists of 16 residues. Trimming cost V 2 bases and J 2 bases; bases outside gene matches: 5. The germline CDR1 and CDR2 sequences are KGHDR and SFDVKD.

The rearrangement uses TRBV7-2 and TRBJ2-1; D perhaps matches TRBD2 (6 bases). The V and J ends lost 3 bases and 9 bases respectively, with 12 bases between them. Germline V lookup: CDR1 SGHTA, CDR2 FQGNSA. This CDR3 is built from 13 residues. CDR3 coding DNA: TGTGCCAGCAGCTTCACAGGTAGCGGTGAGCAGTTCTTC. Encoded protein: CASSFTGSGEQFF. Variable domain in full (rest from reference TRBV7-2 and TRBJ2-1): GAGVSQSPSNKVTEKGKDVELRCDPISGHTALYWYRQSLGQGLEFLIYFQGNSAPDKSGLPSDRFSAERTGGSVSTLTIQRTQQEDSAVYLCASSFTGSGEQFFGPGTRLTVL.

J is TRBJ1-2 and V is TRBV5-1; TRBD1 aligns across 10 bases. The CDR3 has 14 residues. Germline trimming cut 7 bases from V and 4 bases from J; bases unmatched to any gene: 7. The germline CDR1 and CDR2 sequences are SGHRS and YFSETQ. CDR3 region: CASQWGQGSYGYTF. The CDR3 DNA follows: TGCGCCAGCCAGTGGGGACAGGGGAGCTATGGCTACACCTTC.

The rearrangement links TRBV20-1 to TRBJ2-7, with D perhaps matching TRBD1 (6 bases). The CDR3 totals 14 residues. Germline V gene data show CDR1 as DFQATT and CDR2 as SNEGSKA (reference sequence). The CDR3 DNA sequence: TGCAGCCATTACAGGGCTTCGGATCCCTACGAGCAGTACTTC. This sequence encodes CSHYRASDPYEQYF.

This clonotype appeared a few times. V gene TRBV5-1 combines with J gene TRBJ2-3; 13 positions agree with TRBD2. The germline gives CDR1 SGHRS, CDR2 YFSETQ. The CDR3 is 16 residues long. Trimming removed 4 bases from V and 2 bases from J; junction bases left unmatched: 4. The CDR3 DNA reads TGCGCCAGCAGCACTAGCGGGAGGGCCGTCACAGATACGCAGTATTTT. Its translation: CASSTSGRAVTDTQYF.

The J gene is TRBJ1-2, the V gene TRBV7-9, with D unresolved. The CDR3 sequence is 13 residues long. V was trimmed by 3 bases and J by 4 bases, leaving 9 bases between them. Per germline, CDR1 SEHNR and CDR2 FQNEAQ (reference sequence). This chain's CDR3 is CASSFSGLYGYTF. DNA for the CDR3: TGTGCCAGCAGCTTCTCCGGGCTCTATGGCTACACCTTC.

The V call is TRBV20-1, the J call TRBJ1-2; a weak D match, TRBD1 (6 bases). Germline V lookup: CDR1 DFQATT, CDR2 SNEGSKA (reference sequence). Trimming removed 3 bases from V and 2 bases from J, with 16 bases in between. The CDR3 consists of 15 residues. CDR3 bases: TGCAGTGCTAGTCGTACGTTGCAGGGGAACTATGGCTACACCTTC. This encodes CSASRTLQGNYGYTF.

The chain recombines TRBV6-6 with TRBJ2-7; TRBD2 matches 10 bases. The CDR3 extends over 15 amino acids. Germline CDR1 MNHNY, CDR2 SVGAGI (reference sequence). Trimming at V came to 6 bases and at J to 2 bases, leaving 7 bases not matched to a gene. CDR3 loop: CASRRLAGRPYEQYV. CDR3 in DNA: TGTGCCAGCAGGAGACTAGCGGGCAGGCCCTACGAGCAGTACGTC.

This chain connects TRBV29-1 to TRBJ2-7, with TRBD1 matching 9 bases. CDR1 and CDR2 (germline): SQVTM, ANQGSEA. V was pared by 5 bases and J by 5 bases, with 10 bases of the junction left unmatched. The CDR3 is 14 amino acids. The CDR3 sequence: CSVPDRDREDEQYV. The CDR3 DNA sequence: TGCAGCGTTCCTGACCGGGACAGGGAAGACGAGCAGTACGTC.

This clonotype appeared a single time. This chain links TRBV13 with TRBJ1-1; a possible D gene is TRBD1 (5 bases). This CDR3 is built from 13 residues. Trimming left V 5 bases short and J 7 bases short, with 14 bases between. CDR1 is PRHDT and CDR2 is FYEKMQ in the germline V gene (reference sequence). In DNA form, the CDR3 reads TGTGCCAGCAGCAGGAGGGACTTGGGTGAAGCTTTCTTT. Protein sequence: CASSRRDLGEAFF. The variable domain in full, completed from reference TRBV13 and TRBJ1-1, reads AAGVIQSPRHLIKEKRETATLKCYPIPRHDTVYWYQQGPGQDPQFLISFYEKMQSDKGSIPDRFSAQQFSDYHSELNMSSLELGDSALYFCASSRRDLGEAFFGQGTRLTVV.

This clonotype was recorded a few times. This sequence joins TRBV6-1 and TRBJ2-7, with TRBD1 identical over 8 bases. In germline, CDR1 is MNHNS, CDR2 SASEGT. CDR3 size: 14 residues. V dropped 5 bases and J dropped 3; count of bases not matched to a gene: 6. CDR3 residues: CASSLGQGLYEQYV. In nucleotides, the CDR3 is TGTGCCAGCAGTTTAGGACAGGGACTCTACGAGCAGTACGTC.

This chain links TRBV7-2 with TRBJ2-3; TRBD2 matches at 8 bases. Losses at the gene ends were 6 bases for V and 1 base for J; bases not matched to a gene: 3. This CDR3 is 14 amino acids long. Germline V gene lookup returns CDR1 SGHTA and CDR2 FQGNSA. CDR3 residues: CASRTTSGTDTQYF. CDR3 nucleotide sequence: TGTGCCAGCAGGACGACTAGCGGCACAGATACGCAGTATTTT. Based on the CDR3 plus reference TRBV7-2 and TRBJ2-3, the full variable domain is GAGVSQSPSNKVTEKGKDVELRCDPISGHTALYWYRQSLGQGLEFLIYFQGNSAPDKSGLPSDRFSAERTGGSVSTLTIQRTQQEDSAVYLCASRTTSGTDTQYFGPGTRLTVL.

The rearrangement uses TRBV7-2 and TRBJ2-3, with 8 nucleotides matching TRBD2. The CDR3 is 15 amino acids. With 5 bases clipped from V and 3 bases from J, the junction kept 7 bases outside the gene matches. Germline V gene data show CDR1 as SGHTA and CDR2 as FQGNSA. The DNA for the CDR3 is TGTGCCAGCAGCATGAGAGCGGGAGAAACAGATACGCAGTATTTT. Its translation is CASSMRAGETDTQYF.

This sequence joins TRBV20-1 and TRBJ2-4, with D unclear. The V gene lost 6 bases and the J gene lost 0 bases, with 9 bases spanning the gap. CDR3 length: 13 amino acids. Germline lookup yields CDR1 DFQATT and CDR2 SNEGSKA (reference sequence). CDR3 in amino acids: CSAPWTAKNIQYF. CDR3 bases: TGCAGTGCACCCTGGACAGCCAAAAACATTCAGTACTTC.